Following are 19 T cell receptor beta chains from one sample sequenced in a study of blood T cell repertoires in COVID-19. Repertoires were generated with immunoSEQ multiplex PCR, while TCRdb's copy carries only in-frame clones and drops some. This table has hundreds of thousands of clones, around 88% appearing once. What was sequenced was PBMCs or T cells enriched from blood (not recorded which). The receptors were sampled from a middle-aged woman who had recovered from COVID-19.

The rearrangement uses TRBV27 and TRBJ2-2; the match to TRBD2 covers 7 bases. The germline V gene encodes CDR1 MNHEY and CDR2 SMNVEV (reference sequence). The J segment lost 0 bases and the V segment lost 5 bases, leaving 9 bases of the junction unmatched. The CDR3 loop spans 17 amino acids. For the CDR3, the DNA is TGTGCCAGCAGTGAAAGCTCCCTAGCGGCGAACACCGGGGAGCTGTTTTTT. This codes for CASSESSLAANTGELFF.

The chain joins TRBV2 to TRBJ1-1, with TRBD1 as a possible D gene (5 bases). Germline V gene lookup returns CDR1 SNHLY and CDR2 FYNNEI. The CDR3 is 14 amino acids. With 0 bases removed from V and 4 bases from J, the gap between germline ends came to 9 bases. The CDR3 sequence: CASSEAGRRTEAFF. The CDR3 region has the DNA TGTGCCAGCAGTGAAGCGGGGCGACGCACTGAAGCTTTCTTT.

The table lists this clone with a few counts. The V gene is TRBV27, the J gene TRBJ1-1; D not resolved. Trimming left V 6 bases short and J 7 bases short, with 12 bases between. The CDR3 loop spans 12 amino acids. Germline values: CDR1 MNHEY, CDR2 SMNVEV (reference sequence). The CDR3 DNA reads TGTGCCAGCAGCGCGGCGGCGGATGAAGCTTTCTTT. Its translation: CASSAAADEAFF.

The chain carries TRBV2 and TRBJ2-7; no firm D call. Trimming removed 4 bases at V and 0 bases at J, with 7 bases between. Germline values: CDR1 SNHLY, CDR2 FYNNEI. The CDR3 is 13 amino acids. This CDR3 is CASSGQRSYEQYF. For the CDR3, the DNA is TGTGCCAGCAGTGGGCAACGCTCCTACGAGCAGTACTTC.

V gene TRBV7-2 combines with J gene TRBJ2-1; 9 bases map to TRBD2. CDR3 length equals 15 residues. The J segment lost 9 bases and the V segment lost 5 bases, leaving 11 bases of the junction unmatched. Germline V gene sequence: CDR1 SGHTA, CDR2 FQGNSA. The CDR3 coding sequence is TGTGCCAGCAGCCCCAGCGGGGGGCTACGGGGTGAGCAGTTCTTC. This translates into CASSPSGGLRGEQFF.

This chain connects TRBV6-1 to TRBJ2-7; TRBD1 aligns across 8 bases. This CDR3 region has 15 residues. With V trimmed by 3 bases and J by 5 bases, 9 bases remained unmatched. The germline V gene encodes CDR1 MNHNS and CDR2 SASEGT. The CDR3, as DNA: TGTGCCAGCAGTGAGGCCGGGACAGGACGGAACGAGCAGTACTTC. This sequence encodes CASSEAGTGRNEQYF.

The rearrangement links TRBV30 to TRBJ2-1; D is ambiguous. With 0 bases removed from V and 4 bases from J, the gap between germline ends came to 7 bases. Germline CDR1 reads GTSNPN; CDR2 reads SVGIG (reference sequence). This CDR3 contains 13 residues. The CDR3 nucleotides are TGTGCCTGGAGTGTTCTAGTTTACAATGAGCAGTTCTTC. Amino acids: CAWSVLVYNEQFF.

The chain employs TRBV28 and TRBJ2-7; D might be TRBD1 (6 bases). This CDR3 contains 11 residues. V lost 10 bases and J lost 10, with 17 bases in between. Germline CDR1 is MDHEN and CDR2 is SYDVKM. The CDR3 reads CATIQGPRQYF. CDR3 nucleotides: TGTGCCACAATCCAGGGGCCGAGACAGTACTTC. Full variable domain (missing parts from reference TRBV28 and TRBJ2-7): DVKVTQSSRYLVKRTGEKVFLECVQDMDHENMFWYRQDPGLGLRLIYFSYDVKMKEKGDIPEGYSVSREKKERFSLILESASTNQTSMYLCATIQGPRQYFGPGTRLTVT.

The J gene is TRBJ2-1, the V gene TRBV19; TRBD1 agrees at 10 bases. V shed 5 bases, J shed 6 bases, and the junction held 4 bases outside the gene matches. The CDR3 is made up of 14 amino acids. CDR1 and CDR2 (germline): LNHDA, SQIVND (reference sequence). CDR3 sequence reads: CASSRDRGTNEQFF. As DNA, the CDR3 is TGTGCCAGTAGTCGGGACAGGGGAACCAATGAGCAGTTCTTC.

The V and J genes are TRBV4-3 and TRBJ1-2; D is ambiguous. The CDR3 extends over 15 amino acids. CDR1 and CDR2 from the germline V gene are LGHNA and YSLEER. V was shortened by 0 bases and J by 2 bases, with 10 bases between the two germline ends. CDR3 nucleotide sequence: TGCGCCAGCAGCCAAGACAAACAGAGAAACTATGGCTACACCTTC. Protein: CASSQDKQRNYGYTF.

This clone was seen a single time. CDR3 loop: CASSIATAPPLHF. The DNA for the CDR3 is TGTGCCAGTAGTATTGCGACTGCCCCACCCCTCCACTTT. This chain connects TRBV19 to TRBJ1-6; the D is unclear. V shed 3 bases and J shed 11 bases, with 11 bases lying between them. Germline loops: CDR1 LNHDA, CDR2 SQIVND (reference sequence). The CDR3 extends over 13 amino acids.

The chain uses TRBV19 and TRBJ2-2, with 9 bases aligning to TRBD2. The CDR3 has 16 amino acids. Germline CDR1 LNHDA, CDR2 SQIVND (reference sequence). The trim removed 6 bases at V and 1 base at J, leaving 6 bases unmatched. The CDR3 spells CASRWQAGGNTGELFF. CDR3 nucleotides: TGTGCCAGTAGGTGGCAAGCGGGAGGGAACACCGGGGAGCTGTTTTTT.

A few counts support this clone. This chain links TRBV21-1 with TRBJ1-3; the table's TRBD1 call for D was not verified on the DNA. TRBV21-1 is assigned pseudogene status. There are 19 residues in the CDR3. The CDR3 spells CASTRGVDRGPEVGNTIYF. The CDR3 DNA reads as TGTGCCAGCACTCGCGGGGTGGACAGGGGGCCTGAAGTTGGAAACACCATATATTTT.

J is TRBJ2-7 and V is TRBV10-3; 7 bases fit TRBD2. Germline CDR1 is ENHRY and CDR2 is SYGVKD. This CDR3 is 16 amino acids long. Trimming took 3 bases from V and 0 from J; bases not matched to a gene: 8. The CDR3 region has the DNA TGTGCCATCAGTGATTGGGGGAGGGAGGGCTCCTACGAGCAGTACTTC. Encoded protein: CAISDWGREGSYEQYF.

V and J are TRBV30 and TRBJ2-7, with D unclear. V was pared by 4 bases and J by 3 bases, with 13 bases between. The germline gives CDR1 GTSNPN, CDR2 SVGIG (reference sequence). This CDR3 contains 13 residues. CDR3 sequence reads: CAWTEPGSYEQYF. CDR3 in DNA: TGTGCCTGGACCGAACCAGGAAGCTACGAGCAGTACTTC.

This chain connects TRBV27 to TRBJ2-1, with 8 bases lining up with TRBD2. CDR3 size: 18 residues. Germline V gene data show CDR1 as MNHEY and CDR2 as SMNVEV (reference sequence). V trimming: 3 bases; J trimming: 9 bases; junction bases outside the gene matches: 19. The CDR3 DNA reads TGTGCCAGCAGTTTCGAGACAAAAGCGGGAGCGACTTATGGTGAGCAGTTCTTC. It yields the protein CASSFETKAGATYGEQFF.

The gene calls are TRBV7-5 and TRBJ1-6; the table calls TRBD1, which could not be checked here. TRBV7-5 is flagged as a pseudogene. This CDR3 region has 11 residues. DNA for the CDR3: TGTGCCAGAAGCTTAGGGGCAGGGGCAGGCTTT. Its protein is CARSLGAGAGF.

The CDR3 DNA follows: TGTGCCAGCAAGTCCCAGGGGAGAGAGACCCAGTACTTC. This encodes CASKSQGRETQYF. The rearrangement links TRBV28 to TRBJ2-5; possibly TRBD1 for D (6 bases). CDR3 size: 13 residues. V was shortened by 7 bases and J by 4 bases, with 13 bases between the two germline ends. Germline CDR1 reads MDHEN; CDR2 reads SYDVKM.

This chain connects TRBV11-2 to TRBJ2-5, with 11 positions matching TRBD2. V shed 1 base, J shed 0 bases, and the junction held 10 bases outside the gene matches. Germline assignment: CDR1 SGHAT and CDR2 FQNNGV. CDR3 length: 19 residues. CDR3 in DNA: TGTGCCAGCAGCTTAGCCACCGGGACTAGCGGAATGTACCAAGAGACCCAGTACTTC. Amino acid sequence: CASSLATGTSGMYQETQYF.